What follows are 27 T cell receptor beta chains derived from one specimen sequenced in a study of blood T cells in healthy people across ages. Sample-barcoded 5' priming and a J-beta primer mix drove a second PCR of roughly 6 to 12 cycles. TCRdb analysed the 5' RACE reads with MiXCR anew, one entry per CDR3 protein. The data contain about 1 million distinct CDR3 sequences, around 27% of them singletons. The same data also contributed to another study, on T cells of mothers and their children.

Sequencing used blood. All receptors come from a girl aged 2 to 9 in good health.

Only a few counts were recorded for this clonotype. CDR3 sequence reads: CSARLGSNEQFF. In nucleotides, the CDR3 is TGCAGTGCTAGACTCGGGAGCAATGAGCAGTTCTTC. The chain uses TRBV20-1 and TRBJ2-1, with TRBD2 as a possible D gene (6 bases). Germline V lookup: CDR1 DFQATT, CDR2 SNEGSKA (reference sequence). Between the trimmed V and J ends, which lost 2 bases and 6 bases, there was a span of 8 bases. This CDR3 region has 12 residues.

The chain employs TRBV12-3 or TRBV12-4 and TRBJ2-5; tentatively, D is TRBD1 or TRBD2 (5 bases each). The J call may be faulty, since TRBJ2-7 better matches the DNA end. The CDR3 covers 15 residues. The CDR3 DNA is TGTGCCAGCAGTTTCCCGGGACGGGGTCGGTACGAGCAGTACTTC. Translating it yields CASSFPGRGRYEQYF.

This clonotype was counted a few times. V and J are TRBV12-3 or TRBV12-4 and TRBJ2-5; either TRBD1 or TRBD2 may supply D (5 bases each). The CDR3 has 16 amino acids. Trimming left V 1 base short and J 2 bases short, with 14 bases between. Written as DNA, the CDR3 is TGTGCCAGCAGTTTAGGACGGGACCACCGTCAAGAGACCCAGTACTTC. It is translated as CASSLGRDHRQETQYF.

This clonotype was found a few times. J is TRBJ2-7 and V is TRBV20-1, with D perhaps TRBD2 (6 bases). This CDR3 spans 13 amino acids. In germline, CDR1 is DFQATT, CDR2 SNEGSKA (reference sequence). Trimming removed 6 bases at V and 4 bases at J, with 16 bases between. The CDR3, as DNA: TGCAGTGCCCGGGCCCCTGGACTATACGAGCAGTACTTC. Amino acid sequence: CSARAPGLYEQYF.

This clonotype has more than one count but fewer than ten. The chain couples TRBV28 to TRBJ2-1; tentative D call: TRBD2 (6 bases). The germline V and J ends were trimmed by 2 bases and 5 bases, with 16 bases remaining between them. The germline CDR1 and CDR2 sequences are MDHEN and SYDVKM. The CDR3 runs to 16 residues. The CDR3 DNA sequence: TGTGCCAGCAGTTTAATGGACCCCGCGGGACACAATGAGCAGTTCTTC. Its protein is CASSLMDPAGHNEQFF.

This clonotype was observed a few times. The CDR3, as DNA: TGTGCCAGCAGCTCCTCCGGGACTAGTAGAGAGACCCAGTACTTC. It codes for CASSSSGTSRETQYF. This chain uses TRBV7-2 with TRBJ2-5; 8 positions match TRBD2. CDR1 is SGHTA and CDR2 is FQGNSA in the germline V gene. The CDR3 is 15 residues long. After removal of 4 bases from V and 4 bases from J, the junction contained 8 bases not matched to a gene.

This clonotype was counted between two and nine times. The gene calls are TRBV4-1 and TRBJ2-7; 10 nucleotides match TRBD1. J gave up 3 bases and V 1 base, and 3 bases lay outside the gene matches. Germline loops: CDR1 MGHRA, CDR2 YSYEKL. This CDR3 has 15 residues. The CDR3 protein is CASSQGQGAFYEQYF. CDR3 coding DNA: TGCGCCAGCAGCCAAGGACAGGGGGCTTTCTACGAGCAGTACTTC.

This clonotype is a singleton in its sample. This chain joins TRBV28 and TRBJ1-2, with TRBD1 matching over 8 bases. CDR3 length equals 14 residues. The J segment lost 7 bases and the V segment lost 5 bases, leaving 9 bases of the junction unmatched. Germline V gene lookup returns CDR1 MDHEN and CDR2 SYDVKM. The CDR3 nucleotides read TGTGCCAGCAGTCTGACATCACAGGGGGGTGGCTACACCTTC. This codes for CASSLTSQGGGYTF.

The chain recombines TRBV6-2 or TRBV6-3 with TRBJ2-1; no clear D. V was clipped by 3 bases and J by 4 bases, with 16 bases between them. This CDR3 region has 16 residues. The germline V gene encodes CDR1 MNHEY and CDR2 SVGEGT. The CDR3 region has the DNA TGTGCCAGCAGTTATTCGTCGACTGCAGGTTACAATGAGCAGTTCTTC. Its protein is CASSYSSTAGYNEQFF.

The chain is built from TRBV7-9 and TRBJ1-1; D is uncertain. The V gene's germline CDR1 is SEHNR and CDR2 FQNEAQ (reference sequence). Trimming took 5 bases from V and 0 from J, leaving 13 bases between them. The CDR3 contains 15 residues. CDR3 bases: TGTGCCAGCAGCAAACCGGTGGGGATGAACACTGAAGCTTTCTTT. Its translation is CASSKPVGMNTEAFF.

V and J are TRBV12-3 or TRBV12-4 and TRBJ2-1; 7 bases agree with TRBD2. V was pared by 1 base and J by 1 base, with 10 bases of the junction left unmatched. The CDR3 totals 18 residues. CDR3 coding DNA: TGTGCCAGCAGTTTAGGCAATGGGCTAGCGGTATCCTACAATGAGCAGTTCTTC. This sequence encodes CASSLGNGLAVSYNEQFF.

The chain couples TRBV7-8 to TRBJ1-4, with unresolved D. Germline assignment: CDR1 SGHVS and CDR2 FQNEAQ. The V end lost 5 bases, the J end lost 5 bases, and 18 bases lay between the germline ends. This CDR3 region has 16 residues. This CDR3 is CASSTSRADTNEKLFF. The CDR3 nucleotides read TGTGCCAGCAGCACTAGCCGAGCAGACACCAATGAAAAACTGTTTTTT.

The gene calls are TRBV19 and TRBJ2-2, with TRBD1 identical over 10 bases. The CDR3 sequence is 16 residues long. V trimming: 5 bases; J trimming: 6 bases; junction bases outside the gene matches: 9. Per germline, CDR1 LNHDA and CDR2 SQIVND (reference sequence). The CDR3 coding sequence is TGTGCCAGTAGTCGTCACCGGGACAGGGGATCCGGGGAGCTGTTTTTT. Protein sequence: CASSRHRDRGSGELFF.

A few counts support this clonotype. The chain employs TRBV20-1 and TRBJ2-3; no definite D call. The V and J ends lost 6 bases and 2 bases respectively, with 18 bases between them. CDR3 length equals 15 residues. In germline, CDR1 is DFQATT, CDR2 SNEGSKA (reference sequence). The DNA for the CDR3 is TGCAGTGCCTCGATGGCCCTAGGTCTCACAGATACGCAGTATTTT. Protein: CSASMALGLTDTQYF.

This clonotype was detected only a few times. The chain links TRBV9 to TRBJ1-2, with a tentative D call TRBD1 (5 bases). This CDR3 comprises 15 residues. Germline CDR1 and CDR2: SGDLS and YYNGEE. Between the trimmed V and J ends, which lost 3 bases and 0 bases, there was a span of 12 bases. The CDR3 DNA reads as TGTGCCAGCAGCGCGAAGGGGCCCCCTAACTATGGCTACACCTTC. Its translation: CASSAKGPPNYGYTF.

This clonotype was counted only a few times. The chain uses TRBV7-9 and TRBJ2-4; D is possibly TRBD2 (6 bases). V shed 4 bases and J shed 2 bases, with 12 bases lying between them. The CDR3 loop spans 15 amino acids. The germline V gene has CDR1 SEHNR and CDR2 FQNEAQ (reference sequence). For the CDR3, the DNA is TGTGCCAGCAGCTCCGGTACTAGCCCCAAAAACATTCAGTACTTC. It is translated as CASSSGTSPKNIQYF.

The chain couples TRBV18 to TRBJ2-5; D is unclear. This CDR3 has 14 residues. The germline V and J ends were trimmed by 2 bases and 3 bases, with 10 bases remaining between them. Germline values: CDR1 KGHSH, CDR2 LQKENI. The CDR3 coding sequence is TGTGCCAGCTCACCATTTTTTCCCGAAGAGACCCAGTACTTC. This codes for CASSPFFPEETQYF.

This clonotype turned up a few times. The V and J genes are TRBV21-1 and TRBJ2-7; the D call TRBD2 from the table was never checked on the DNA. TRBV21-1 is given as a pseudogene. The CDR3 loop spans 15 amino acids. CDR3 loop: CASSKGLAGGYEQYF. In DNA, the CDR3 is TGTGCCAGCAGCAAAGGACTAGCGGGGGGCTACGAGCAGTACTTC.

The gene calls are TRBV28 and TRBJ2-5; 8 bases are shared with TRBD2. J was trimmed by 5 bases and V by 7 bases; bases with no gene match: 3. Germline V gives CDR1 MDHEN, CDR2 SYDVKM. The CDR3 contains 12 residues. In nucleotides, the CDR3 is TGTGCCAGCAACACGGGAGGGGAGACCCAGTACTTC. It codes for CASNTGGETQYF.

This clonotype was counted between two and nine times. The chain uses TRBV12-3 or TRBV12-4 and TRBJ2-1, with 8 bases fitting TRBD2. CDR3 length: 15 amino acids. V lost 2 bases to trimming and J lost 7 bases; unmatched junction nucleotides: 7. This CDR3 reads CASSLTSGYMNEQFF. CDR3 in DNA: TGTGCCAGCAGTTTAACTAGCGGCTATATGAATGAGCAGTTCTTC.

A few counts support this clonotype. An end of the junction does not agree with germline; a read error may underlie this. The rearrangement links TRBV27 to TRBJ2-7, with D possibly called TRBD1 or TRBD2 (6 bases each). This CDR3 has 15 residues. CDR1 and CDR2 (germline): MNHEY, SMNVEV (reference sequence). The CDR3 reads CASSFAGGSSYKQYF. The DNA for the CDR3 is TGTGCCAGCAGTTTCGCCGGGGGCAGCTCCTACAAGCAGTACTTC.

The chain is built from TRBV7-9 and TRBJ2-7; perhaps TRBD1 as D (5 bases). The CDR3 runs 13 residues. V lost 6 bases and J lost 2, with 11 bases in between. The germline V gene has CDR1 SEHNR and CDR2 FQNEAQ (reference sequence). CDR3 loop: CASSSQGTYEQYF. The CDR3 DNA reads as TGTGCCAGCAGTTCGCAGGGAACCTACGAGCAGTACTTC.

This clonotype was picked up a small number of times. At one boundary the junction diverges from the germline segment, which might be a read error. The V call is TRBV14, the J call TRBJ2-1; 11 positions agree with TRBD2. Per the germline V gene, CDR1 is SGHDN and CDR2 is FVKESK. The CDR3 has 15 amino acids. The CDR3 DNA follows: TGTGCCGGCAGCCCCGAACTAGCGGGAGCGGGTGAGCAGTTCTTC. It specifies CAGSPELAGAGEQFF.

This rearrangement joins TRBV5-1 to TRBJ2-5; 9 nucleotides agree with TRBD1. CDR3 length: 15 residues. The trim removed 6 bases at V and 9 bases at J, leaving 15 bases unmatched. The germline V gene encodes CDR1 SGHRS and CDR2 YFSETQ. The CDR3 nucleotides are TGCGCCAGCACCGTTGAAGGGGTGACAGGGGGGGCCCAGTACTTC. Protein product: CASTVEGVTGGAQYF.

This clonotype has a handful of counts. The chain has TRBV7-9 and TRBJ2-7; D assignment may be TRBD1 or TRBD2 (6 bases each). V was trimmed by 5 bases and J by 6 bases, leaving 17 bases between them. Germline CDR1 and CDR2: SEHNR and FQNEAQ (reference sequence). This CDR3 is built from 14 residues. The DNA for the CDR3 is TGTGCCAGCAGCCCGCGGGACACCCTACGCGAGCAGTACTTC. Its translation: CASSPRDTLREQYF.

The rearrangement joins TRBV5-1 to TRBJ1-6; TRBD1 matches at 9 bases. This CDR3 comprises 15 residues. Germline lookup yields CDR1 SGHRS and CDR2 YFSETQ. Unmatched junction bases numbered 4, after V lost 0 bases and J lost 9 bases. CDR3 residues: CASSLGDRETSPLHF. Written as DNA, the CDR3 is TGCGCCAGCAGCTTGGGGGACAGGGAAACTTCACCCCTCCACTTT.

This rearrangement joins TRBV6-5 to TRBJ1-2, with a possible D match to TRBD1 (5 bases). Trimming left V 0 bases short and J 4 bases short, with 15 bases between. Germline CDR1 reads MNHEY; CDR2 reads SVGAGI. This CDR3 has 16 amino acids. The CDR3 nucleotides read TGTGCCAGCAGTTACTCATTAACCGGGACTCCCTATGGCTACACCTTC. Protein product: CASSYSLTGTPYGYTF.